This TCR beta chain derives from a study of shared clonotypes between healthy human individuals. About this clone: Antigen specificity is unknown.

Genomic DNA per cell subset filled all wells of several immunoSEQ plates. Here immunoSEQ multiplex PCR was the method, and the copy in TCRdb shows in-frame clones only, minus some. The data show millions of clones, approximately 95% seen once. The naive CD8 subset, CD45RO-negative cells positively selected for CCR7, excluded terminally differentiated effector memory CD45RA+ cells. The study, taken as a whole, reports: Across a handful of donors, naive CD4 shared about 5%, naive CD8 around 4%, memory CD4 less than 2.5%, memory CD8 over 0.3%.

The ends were cut back, 2 bases at V and 0 bases at J, with 12 bases in the middle. The CDR3 is 15 residues long. Germline assignment: CDR1 SGDLS and CDR2 YYNGEE. Material: naive CD8+ T cells sorted from blood. The chain links TRBV9 to TRBJ2-7; TRBD2 might be the D (7 bases). The clonotype originates from a man aged 18 to 30 in good health. CDR3 bases: TGTGCCAGCAGCGTCAAGGGGGGGAGCTCCTACGAGCAGTACTTC. As protein: CASSVKGGSSYEQYF.